The following is a TCR beta chain sequence with its context. What antigen it recognizes has not been identified. One base away there is no much larger clone; base qualities are not given. For CDR1 and CDR2, the germline V gene (reference sequence) lists SGHNT and YYREEE. The junction shows trimming of 4 bases on V and 3 bases on J, and the gene matches do not reach 7 bases of it. The CDR3 has 16 amino acids, counting the end cysteine and phenylalanine. Only the CDR3 region is kept as DNA, spanning 48 bases read in frame from base 1. The sample originates from a study of shared T cell receptors in the human thymus (dated by TCRdb to the early 2020s). Context from the whole study: The study investigated the way shared, self-reactive T-cell receptor alpha chains are produced in the human thymus.

Library preparation was by the immunoSEQ multiplex PCR assay. Imported from immuneACCESS, the table was reduced by TCRdb to in-frame sequences with V and J called. These copies leave out some clones; in studies compared against another copy, an unresolved V gene accounts for under half, and the cause of the remainder is not known. For this sample the table gives approximately 580,000 clones, of which about 84% were detected only once. The ten top clones hold 0.013% of the sample. The same specimen was also included in a second study, on human thymus T cells. The second study also describes: The donors were immunologically healthy infants in Finland who had open corrective cardiac surgery for congenital heart defects. Thymus tissue was collected as surgical resects that were removed during corrective cardiac surgery. Biased V and J gene segment usage appeared to be present in both thymic and peripheral blood repertoires. The related research found that thymic TCR repertoires overlapped highly between unrelated individuals. TCR alpha and beta repertoires from under 10 infant thymus samples and a few related peripheral blood samples were characterized in the study. The infant donors were about 6 to 244 days old, and the cohort included five or six males and two females. After being mechanically released from the tissue, thymocytes were kept at -70 degrees C in pellets of roughly 9.5-31 million cells. Genomic DNA was extracted from frozen cell pellets with a QIAsymphony instrument. TCRB and TCRAD loci were amplified from a standardized quantity of quality-controlled genomic DNA using the immunoSEQ multiplex PCR assay. The amplicons covered the V(D)J region and were long enough to include the CDR3 and to identify the V and J genes. Through the commercial immunoSEQ service, the amplicons were sequenced on an Illumina platform. Primer bias and sequencing errors were corrected as previously described, and TCRAD and TCRB definitions were based on the IMGT database. The repertoires were analysed using immunoSEQ Analyzer 3.0 and VDJTools for basic statistics, V/J segment usage, diversity estimates, rarefaction and pairwise overlap. Chao1, ChaoE, Efron-Thisted, Shannon and inverse Simpson indices were used to estimate diversity, which was also estimated on datasets down-sampled to the smallest sample. Repertoire overlap was determined by strict matching of CDR3 nucleotide sequence, V gene and J gene, and Jaccard-based multidimensional scaling clustering was applied. On average, thymus samples yielded about 810,000 unique TCRB clonotypes, whereas blood samples yielded roughly 80,000.

This receptor chain uses TRBV5-4 and TRBJ2-6; 7 nucleotides in the junction match TRBD1. The specimen sequenced was thymocytes. The clonotype comes from a boy in the first two years of life with a congenital heart defect. Donor details come from another sample of the same person, matched by shared clones. Here the CDR3 is given as CASSAKTGVGANVLTF. In nucleotide form, the sequence is TGTGCCAGCAGCGCTAAAACAGGGGTTGGGGCCAACGTCCTGACTTTC.